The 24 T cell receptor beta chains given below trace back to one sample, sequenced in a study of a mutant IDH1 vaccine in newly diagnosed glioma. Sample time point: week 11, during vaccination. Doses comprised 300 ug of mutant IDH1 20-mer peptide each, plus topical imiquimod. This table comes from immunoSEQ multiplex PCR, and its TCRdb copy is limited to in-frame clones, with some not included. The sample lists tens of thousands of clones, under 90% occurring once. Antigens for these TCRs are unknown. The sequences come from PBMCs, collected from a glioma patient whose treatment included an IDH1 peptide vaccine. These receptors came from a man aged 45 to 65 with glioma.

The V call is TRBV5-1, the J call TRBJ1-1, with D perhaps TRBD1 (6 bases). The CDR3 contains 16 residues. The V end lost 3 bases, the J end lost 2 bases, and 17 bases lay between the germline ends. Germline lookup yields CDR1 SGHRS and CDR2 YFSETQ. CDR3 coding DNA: TGCGCCAGCAGCTCCCCACAGGAGGGGGACAACACTGAAGCTTTCTTT. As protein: CASSSPQEGDNTEAFF.

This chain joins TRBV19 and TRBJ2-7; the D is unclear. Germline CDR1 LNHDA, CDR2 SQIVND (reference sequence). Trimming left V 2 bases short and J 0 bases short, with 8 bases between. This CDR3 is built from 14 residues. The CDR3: CASSIIVSSYEQYF. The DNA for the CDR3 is TGTGCCAGTAGTATAATCGTCAGCTCCTACGAGCAGTACTTC.

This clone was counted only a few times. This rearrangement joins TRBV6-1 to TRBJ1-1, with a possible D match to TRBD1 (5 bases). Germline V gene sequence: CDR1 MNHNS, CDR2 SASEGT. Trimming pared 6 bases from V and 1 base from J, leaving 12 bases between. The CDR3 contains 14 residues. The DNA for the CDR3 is TGTGCCAGCAGGCCGGTGGGGCAGAACACTGAAGCTTTCTTT. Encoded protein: CASRPVGQNTEAFF.

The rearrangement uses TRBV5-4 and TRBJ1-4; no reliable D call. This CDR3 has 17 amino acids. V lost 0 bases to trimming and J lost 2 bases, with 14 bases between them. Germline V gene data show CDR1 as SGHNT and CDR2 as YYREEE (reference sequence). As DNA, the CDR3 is TGTGCCAGCAGCTTGGGAGGCAAAGTTTCTACTAATGAAAAACTGTTTTTT. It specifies CASSLGGKVSTNEKLFF. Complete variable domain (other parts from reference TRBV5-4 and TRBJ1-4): ETGVTQSPTHLIKTRGQQVTLRCSSQSGHNTVSWYQQALGQGPQFIFQYYREEENGRGNFPPRFSGLQFPNYSSELNVNALELDDSALYLCASSLGGKVSTNEKLFFGSGTQLSVL.

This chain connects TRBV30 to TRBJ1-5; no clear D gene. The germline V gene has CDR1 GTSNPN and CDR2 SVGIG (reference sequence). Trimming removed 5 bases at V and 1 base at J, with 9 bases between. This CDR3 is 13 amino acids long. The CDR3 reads CAWGRGSNQPQHF. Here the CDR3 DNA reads TGTGCCTGGGGGCGGGGAAGCAATCAGCCCCAGCATTTT.

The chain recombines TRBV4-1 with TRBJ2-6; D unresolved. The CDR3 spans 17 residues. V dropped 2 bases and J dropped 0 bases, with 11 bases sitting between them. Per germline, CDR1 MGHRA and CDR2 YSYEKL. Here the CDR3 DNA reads TGCGCCAGCAGCCAATCCGCGGCAGTCTCTGGGGCCAACGTCCTGACTTTC. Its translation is CASSQSAAVSGANVLTF.

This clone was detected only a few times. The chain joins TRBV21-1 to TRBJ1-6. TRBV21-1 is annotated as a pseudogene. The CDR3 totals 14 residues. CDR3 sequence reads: CASSKEVKNSPLHF. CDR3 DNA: TGTGCCAGCAGCAAAGAGGTAAAGAATTCACCCCTCCACTTT.

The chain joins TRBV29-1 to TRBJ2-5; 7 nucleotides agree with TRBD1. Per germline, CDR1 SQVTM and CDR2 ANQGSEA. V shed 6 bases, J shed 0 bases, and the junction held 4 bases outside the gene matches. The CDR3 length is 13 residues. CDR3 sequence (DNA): TGCAGCGTCACGGACAGGTACCAAGAGACCCAGTACTTC. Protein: CSVTDRYQETQYF.

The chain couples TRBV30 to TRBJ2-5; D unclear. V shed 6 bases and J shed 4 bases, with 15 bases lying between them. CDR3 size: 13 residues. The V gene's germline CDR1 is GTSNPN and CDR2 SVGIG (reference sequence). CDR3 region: CACGPRTGETQYF. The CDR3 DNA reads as TGTGCCTGCGGACCTCGAACGGGAGAGACCCAGTACTTC.

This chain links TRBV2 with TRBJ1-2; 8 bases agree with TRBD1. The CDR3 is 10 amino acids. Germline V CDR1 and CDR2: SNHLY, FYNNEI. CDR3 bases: TGTGCTAGCGGACAGGGTGGCTACACCTTC. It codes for CASGQGGYTF.

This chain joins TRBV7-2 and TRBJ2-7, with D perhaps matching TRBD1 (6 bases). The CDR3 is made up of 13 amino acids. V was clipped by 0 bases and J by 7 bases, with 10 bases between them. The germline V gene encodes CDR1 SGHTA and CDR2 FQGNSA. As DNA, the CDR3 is TGTGCCAGCAGCTTAGCGGGGGCGTTGGAGCAGTACTTC. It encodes CASSLAGALEQYF.

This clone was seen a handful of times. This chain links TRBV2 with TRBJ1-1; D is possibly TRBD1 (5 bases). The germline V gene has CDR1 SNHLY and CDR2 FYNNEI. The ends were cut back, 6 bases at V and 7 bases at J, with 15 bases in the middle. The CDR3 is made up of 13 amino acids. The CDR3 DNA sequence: TGTGCCAGCAGACAGAACAGACAGTATGAAGCTTTCTTT. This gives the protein CASRQNRQYEAFF.

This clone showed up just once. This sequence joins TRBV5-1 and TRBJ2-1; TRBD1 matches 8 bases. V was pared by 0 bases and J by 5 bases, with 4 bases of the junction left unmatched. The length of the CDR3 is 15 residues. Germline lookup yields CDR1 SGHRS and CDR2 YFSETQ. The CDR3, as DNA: TGCGCCAGCAGCTTGGGACAGGGGCCCAACAATGAGCAGTTCTTC. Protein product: CASSLGQGPNNEQFF.

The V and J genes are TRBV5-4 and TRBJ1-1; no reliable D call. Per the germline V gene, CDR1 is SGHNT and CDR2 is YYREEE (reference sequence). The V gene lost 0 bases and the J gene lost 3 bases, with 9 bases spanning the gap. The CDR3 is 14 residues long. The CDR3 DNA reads TGTGCCAGCAGCTTGGACAGTGAGTACACTGAAGCTTTCTTT. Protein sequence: CASSLDSEYTEAFF.

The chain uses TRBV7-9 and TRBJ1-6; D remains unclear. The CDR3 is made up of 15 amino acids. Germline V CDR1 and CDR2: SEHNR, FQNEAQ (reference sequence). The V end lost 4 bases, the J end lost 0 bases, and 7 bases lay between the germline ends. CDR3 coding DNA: TGTGCCAGCAGCTCTCATGACTCCTATAATTCACCCCTCCACTTT. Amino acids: CASSSHDSYNSPLHF.

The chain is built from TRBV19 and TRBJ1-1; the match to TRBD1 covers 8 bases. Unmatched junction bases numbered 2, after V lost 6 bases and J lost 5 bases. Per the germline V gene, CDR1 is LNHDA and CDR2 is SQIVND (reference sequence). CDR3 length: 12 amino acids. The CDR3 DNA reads TGTGCCAGTAGACGACAGGGGACTGAAGCTTTCTTT. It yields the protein CASRRQGTEAFF.

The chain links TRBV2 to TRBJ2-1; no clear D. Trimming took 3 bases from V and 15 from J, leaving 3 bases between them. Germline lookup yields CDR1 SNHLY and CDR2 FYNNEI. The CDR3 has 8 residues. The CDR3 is CASSDGFF. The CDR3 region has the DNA TGTGCCAGCAGTGATGGGTTCTTC.

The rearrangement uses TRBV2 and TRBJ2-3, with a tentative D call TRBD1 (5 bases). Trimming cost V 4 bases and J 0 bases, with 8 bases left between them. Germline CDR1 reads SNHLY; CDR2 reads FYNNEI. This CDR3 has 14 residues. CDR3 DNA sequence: TGTGCCAGCAGTGGTCAGGGAAGCACAGATACGCAGTATTTT. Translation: CASSGQGSTDTQYF.

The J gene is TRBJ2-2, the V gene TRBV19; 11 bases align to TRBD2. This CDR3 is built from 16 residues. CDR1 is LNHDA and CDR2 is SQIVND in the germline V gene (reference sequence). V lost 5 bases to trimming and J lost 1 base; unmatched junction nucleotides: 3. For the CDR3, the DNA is TGTGCCAGTAGTCTCGGACTAGCGGGGAACACCGGGGAGCTGTTTTTT. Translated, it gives CASSLGLAGNTGELFF.

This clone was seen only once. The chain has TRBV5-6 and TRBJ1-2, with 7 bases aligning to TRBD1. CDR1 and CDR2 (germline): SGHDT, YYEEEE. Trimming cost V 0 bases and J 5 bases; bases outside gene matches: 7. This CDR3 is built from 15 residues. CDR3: CASSLGRDSIYGYTF. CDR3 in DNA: TGTGCCAGCAGCTTGGGCCGGGACAGCATTTATGGCTACACCTTC. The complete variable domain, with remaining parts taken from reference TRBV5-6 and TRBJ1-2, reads DAGVTQSPTHLIKTRGQQVTLRCSPKSGHDTVSWYQQALGQGPQFIFQYYEEEERQRGNFPDRFSGHQFPNYSSELNVNALLLGDSALYLCASSLGRDSIYGYTFGSGTRLTVV.

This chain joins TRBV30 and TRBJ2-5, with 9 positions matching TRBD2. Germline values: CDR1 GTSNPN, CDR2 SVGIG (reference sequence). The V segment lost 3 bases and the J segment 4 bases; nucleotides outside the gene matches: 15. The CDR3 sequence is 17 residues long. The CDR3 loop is CAWSSADRGGARETQYF. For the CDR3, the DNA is TGTGCCTGGAGCTCCGCTGACCGCGGGGGGGCCAGAGAGACCCAGTACTTC.

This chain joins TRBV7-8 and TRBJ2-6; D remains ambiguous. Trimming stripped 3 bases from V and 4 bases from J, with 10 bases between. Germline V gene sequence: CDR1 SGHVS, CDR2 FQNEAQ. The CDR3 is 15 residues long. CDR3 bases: TGTGCCAGCAGCTTTGAGACACAGGGGGCCAACGTCCTGACTTTC. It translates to CASSFETQGANVLTF.

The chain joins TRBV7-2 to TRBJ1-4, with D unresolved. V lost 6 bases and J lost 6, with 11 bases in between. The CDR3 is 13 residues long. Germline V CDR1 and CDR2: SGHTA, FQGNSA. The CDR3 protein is CASSLSGDEKLFF. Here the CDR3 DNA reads TGTGCCAGCAGTCTCAGTGGAGATGAAAAACTGTTTTTT.

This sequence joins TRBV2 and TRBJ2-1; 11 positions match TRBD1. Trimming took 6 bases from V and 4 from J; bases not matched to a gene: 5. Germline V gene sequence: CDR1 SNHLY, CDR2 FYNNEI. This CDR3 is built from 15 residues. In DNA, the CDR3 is TGTGCCAGCAGGACCGGGACAGGGGGGTACAATGAGCAGTTCTTC. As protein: CASRTGTGGYNEQFF.